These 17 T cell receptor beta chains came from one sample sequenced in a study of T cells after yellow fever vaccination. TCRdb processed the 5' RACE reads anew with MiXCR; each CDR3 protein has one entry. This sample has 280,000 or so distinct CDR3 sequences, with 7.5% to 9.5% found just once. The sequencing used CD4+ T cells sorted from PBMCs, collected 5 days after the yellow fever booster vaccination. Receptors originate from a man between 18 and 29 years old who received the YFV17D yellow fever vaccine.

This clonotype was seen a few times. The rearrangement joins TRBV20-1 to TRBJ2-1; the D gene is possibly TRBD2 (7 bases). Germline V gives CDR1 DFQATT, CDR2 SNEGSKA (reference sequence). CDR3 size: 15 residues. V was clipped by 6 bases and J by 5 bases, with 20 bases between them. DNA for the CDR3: TGCAGTGCCCGCGGCGGGGGCCTCGAACACAATGAGCAGTTCTTC. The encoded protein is CSARGGGLEHNEQFF.

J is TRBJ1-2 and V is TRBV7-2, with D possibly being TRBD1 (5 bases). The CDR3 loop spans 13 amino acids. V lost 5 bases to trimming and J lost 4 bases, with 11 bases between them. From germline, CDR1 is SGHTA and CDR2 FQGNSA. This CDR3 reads CASSTSGGYGYTF. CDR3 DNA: TGTGCCAGCAGCACCTCGGGGGGCTATGGCTACACCTTC.

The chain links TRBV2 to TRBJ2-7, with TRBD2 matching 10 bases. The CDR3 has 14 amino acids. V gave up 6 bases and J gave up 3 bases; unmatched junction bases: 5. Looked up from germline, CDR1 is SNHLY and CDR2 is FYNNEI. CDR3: CASRASSGGYEQYF. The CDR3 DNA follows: TGTGCCAGCAGGGCTTCTAGCGGGGGCTACGAGCAGTACTTC.

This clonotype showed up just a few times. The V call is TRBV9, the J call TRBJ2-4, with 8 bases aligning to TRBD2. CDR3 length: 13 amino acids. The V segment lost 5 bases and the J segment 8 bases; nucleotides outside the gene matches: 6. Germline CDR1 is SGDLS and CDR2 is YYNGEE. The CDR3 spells CASSSGEGDIQYF. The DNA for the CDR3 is TGTGCCAGCAGTAGCGGGGAGGGGGACATTCAGTACTTC.

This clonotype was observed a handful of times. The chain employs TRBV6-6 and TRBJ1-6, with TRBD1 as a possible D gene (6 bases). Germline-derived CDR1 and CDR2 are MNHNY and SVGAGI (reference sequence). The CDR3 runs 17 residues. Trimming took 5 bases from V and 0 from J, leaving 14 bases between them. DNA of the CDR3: TGTGCCAGCAGTACGGGAACAGGGAGCTCCTATAATTCACCCCTCCACTTT. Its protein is CASSTGTGSSYNSPLHF.

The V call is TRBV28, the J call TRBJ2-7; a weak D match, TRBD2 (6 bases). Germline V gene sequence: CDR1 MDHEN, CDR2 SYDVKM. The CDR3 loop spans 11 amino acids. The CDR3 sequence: CASSSTLGGDV. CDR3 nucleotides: TGTGCCAGCAGTTCAACCCTCGGCGGGGACGTC.

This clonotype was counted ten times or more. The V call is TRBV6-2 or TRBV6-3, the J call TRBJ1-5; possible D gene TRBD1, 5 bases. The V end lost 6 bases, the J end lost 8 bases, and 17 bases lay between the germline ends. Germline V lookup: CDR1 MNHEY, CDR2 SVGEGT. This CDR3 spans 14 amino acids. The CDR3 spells CASRNRRGLEPQHF. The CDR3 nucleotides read TGTGCCAGCAGGAACCGTCGGGGCTTAGAGCCCCAGCATTTT.

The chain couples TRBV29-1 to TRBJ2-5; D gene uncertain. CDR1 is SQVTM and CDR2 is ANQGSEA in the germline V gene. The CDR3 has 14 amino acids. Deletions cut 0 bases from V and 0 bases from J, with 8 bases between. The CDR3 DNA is TGCAGCGTTGAAGATACGCGGTACCAAGAGACCCAGTACTTC. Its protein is CSVEDTRYQETQYF.

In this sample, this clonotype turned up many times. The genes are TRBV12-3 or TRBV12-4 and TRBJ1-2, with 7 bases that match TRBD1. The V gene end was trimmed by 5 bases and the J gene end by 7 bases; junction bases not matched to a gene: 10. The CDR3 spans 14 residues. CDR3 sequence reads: CASSRTRQGSGYTF. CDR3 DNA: TGTGCCAGCAGTCGCACAAGACAGGGTTCTGGCTACACCTTC.

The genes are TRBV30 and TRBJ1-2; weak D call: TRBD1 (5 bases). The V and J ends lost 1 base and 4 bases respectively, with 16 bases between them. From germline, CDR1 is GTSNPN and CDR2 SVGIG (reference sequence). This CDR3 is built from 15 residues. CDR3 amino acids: CAWSAVHRGGYGYTF. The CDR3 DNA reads TGTGCCTGGAGTGCAGTGCATAGGGGCGGCTATGGCTACACCTTC.

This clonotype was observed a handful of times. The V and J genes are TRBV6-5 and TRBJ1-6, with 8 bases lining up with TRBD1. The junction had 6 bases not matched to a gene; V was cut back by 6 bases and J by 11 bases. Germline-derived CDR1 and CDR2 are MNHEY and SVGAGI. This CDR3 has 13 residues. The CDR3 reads CASSVRQGTPLHF. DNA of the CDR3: TGTGCCAGCAGCGTTAGACAGGGGACACCCCTCCACTTT.

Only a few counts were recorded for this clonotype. In DNA, the CDR3 is TGTGCCAGCAGCCCTCTAGGAGAGGGCAGTGTATACGAGCAGTACTTC. It translates to CASSPLGEGSVYEQYF. The chain employs TRBV9 and TRBJ2-7, with D possibly being TRBD2 (5 bases). Trimming shortened V by 4 bases and J by 4 bases, and 21 bases separated the two germline ends. This CDR3 is built from 16 residues. Germline V lookup: CDR1 SGDLS, CDR2 YYNGEE.

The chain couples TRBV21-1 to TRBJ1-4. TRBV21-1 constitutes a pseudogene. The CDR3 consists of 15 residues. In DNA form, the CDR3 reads TGTGCCAGCAGCTTTCTTAGCTTCGGGAACGAAAAACTGTTTTTT. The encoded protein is CASSFLSFGNEKLFF.

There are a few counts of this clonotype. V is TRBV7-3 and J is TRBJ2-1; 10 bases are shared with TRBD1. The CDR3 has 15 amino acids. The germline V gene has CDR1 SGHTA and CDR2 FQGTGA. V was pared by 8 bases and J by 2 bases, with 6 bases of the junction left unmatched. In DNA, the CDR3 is TGTGCCAGCGGCAGACAGGGGGCGGCCTACAATGAGCAGTTCTTC. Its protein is CASGRQGAAYNEQFF.

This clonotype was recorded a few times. CDR3 coding DNA: TGTGCCACCAGCAGAGATGCCCGGGCCTCTGGAAACACCATATATTTT. The encoded protein is CATSRDARASGNTIYF. The chain couples TRBV15 to TRBJ1-3; no clear D gene. Trimming took 0 bases from V and 0 from J, leaving 9 bases between them. This CDR3 contains 16 residues. Germline V gene sequence: CDR1 LNHNV, CDR2 YYDKDF (reference sequence).

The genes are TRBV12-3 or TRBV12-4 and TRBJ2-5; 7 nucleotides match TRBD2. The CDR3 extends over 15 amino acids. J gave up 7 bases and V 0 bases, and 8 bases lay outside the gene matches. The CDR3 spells CASSLAGREGGTQYF. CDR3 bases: TGTGCCAGCAGTTTAGCGGGGAGGGAAGGCGGGACCCAGTACTTC.

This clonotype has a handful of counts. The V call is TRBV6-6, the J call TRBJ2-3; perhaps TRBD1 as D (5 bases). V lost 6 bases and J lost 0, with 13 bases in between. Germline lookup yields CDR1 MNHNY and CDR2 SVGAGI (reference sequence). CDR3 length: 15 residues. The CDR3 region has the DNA TGTGCCAGCAGGCAAGGGGTGGCCAGCACAGATACGCAGTATTTT. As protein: CASRQGVASTDTQYF.